Here is one T cell receptor (beta chain) with its context. V shed 1 base and J shed 6 bases, with 10 bases lying between them. The CDR3 loop spans 15 amino acids. Germline V lookup: CDR1 LGHNA, CDR2 YNFKEQ. TCRdb ran MiXCR on the RT-PCR reads and lists one entry per CDR3 protein. This repertoire shows around 570,000 distinct CDR3 sequences, roughly 12% found once; its top ten account for 9.5% to 12%. The data were obtained in a study of response to subunit inactivated influenza vaccine. These records were also assigned to another study, of T cells expressing NK-cell markers. That work contributes: Libraries used 5'RACE template switching adding universal primer site and UMIs. The TCR beta repertoires originated in sorted CD3+CD56+NKG2C+, CD3+CD56+NKG2C- and CD3+CD56-NKG2C+ T cells. Several of the experiments relied on an anti-gamma-delta TCR antibody so that only alpha-beta TCR T cells were sorted. The CD3+CD56-NKG2C+ fraction of several donors was also led by these clonotypes. Whether expanded NKG2C+ T cell clones were HCMV-specific remained unclear.

The receptor comes from a man in his forties or fifties who received an inactivated influenza vaccine. The sequencing used PBMCs from blood, collected on the day of vaccination. The J gene is TRBJ1-6, the V gene TRBV4-2; TRBD1 is a possible D gene (5 bases). The CDR3 sequence: CASSQGGGVNSPLHF. The CDR3 DNA sequence: TGTGCCAGCAGCCAAGGGGGAGGGGTTAATTCACCCCTCCACTTT.